This is a list of T cell receptor beta chains from one sample in a study of blood T cells in healthy people across ages. In TCRdb, the 5' RACE reads were re-called with MiXCR into one record per CDR3 protein. The table includes approximately 690,000 distinct CDR3 sequences, 40% to 45% detected once. Sequencing was carried out using blood. The receptor set was obtained from a man older than 75 in good health. The CDR3 runs from the conserved cysteine through the conserved F or W. Fields, in order: CDR3 protein, CDR3 DNA, clone size, J gene, D gene, V gene. A D gene is named only where the DNA matches it firmly. The size field is filled for only some rows; it gives once, few, many or a size class.

CDR3aa: CASSFNRELFF
CDR3nt: TGTGCCAGCAGTTTTAACCGGGAGCTGTTTTTT
abundance: NA
j_gene: TRBJ2-2
d_gene: NA
v_gene: TRBV28

CDR3aa: CASRPSGQMNTEAFF
CDR3nt: TGTGCCAGCCGACCTTCCGGGCAAATGAACACTGAAGCTTTCTTT
abundance: NA
j_gene: TRBJ1-1
d_gene: NA
v_gene: TRBV6-5

CDR3aa: CAWNQRDKANYGYTF
CDR3nt: TGTGCCTGGAACCAACGGGACAAAGCTAACTATGGCTACACCTTC
abundance: NA
j_gene: TRBJ1-2
d_gene: NA
v_gene: TRBV30

CDR3aa: CAIRDDTQETQYF
CDR3nt: TGTGCCATCAGAGACGACACCCAAGAGACCCAGTACTTC
abundance: many
j_gene: TRBJ2-5
d_gene: NA
v_gene: TRBV10-3

CDR3aa: CSARRRGGGDTQYF
CDR3nt: TGCAGTGCTAGAAGGCGGGGGGGCGGTGATACGCAGTATTTT
abundance: few
j_gene: TRBJ2-3
d_gene: TRBD2
v_gene: TRBV20-1

CDR3aa: CASSITSTNEQNF
CDR3nt: TGTGCCAGCAGTATAACTAGTACGAATGAGCAGAACTTC
abundance: NA
j_gene: TRBJ2-7
d_gene: NA
v_gene: TRBV28

CDR3aa: CSAGGEIGETQYF
CDR3nt: TGCAGTGCGGGCGGGGAGATAGGAGAGACCCAGTACTTC
abundance: NA
j_gene: TRBJ2-5
d_gene: NA
v_gene: TRBV20-1

CDR3aa: CASSPVDGRADTQYF
CDR3nt: TGTGCCAGCAGCCCCGTAGACGGGAGGGCAGATACGCAGTATTTT
abundance: NA
j_gene: TRBJ2-3
d_gene: TRBD2
v_gene: TRBV12-3/TRBV12-4

CDR3aa: CASSPRTGATEAFF
CDR3nt: TGTGCCAGCAGTCCTAGGACAGGGGCCACTGAAGCTTTCTTT
abundance: NA
j_gene: TRBJ1-1
d_gene: TRBD1
v_gene: TRBV6-6

CDR3aa: CASSYGRNTDTQYF
CDR3nt: TGTGCCAGCAGTTATGGGAGAAACACAGATACGCAGTATTTT
abundance: few
j_gene: TRBJ2-3
d_gene: NA
v_gene: TRBV6-5

CDR3aa: CASSLSHPGQETQYF
CDR3nt: TGCGCCAGCAGCTTATCCCACCCTGGCCAAGAGACCCAGTACTTC
abundance: few
j_gene: TRBJ2-5
d_gene: NA
v_gene: TRBV5-1

CDR3aa: CASSSSVAGEGNEQFF
CDR3nt: TGTGCCAGCAGTTCCTCAGTTGCGGGAGAAGGGAATGAGCAGTTCTTC
abundance: once
j_gene: TRBJ2-1
d_gene: TRBD2
v_gene: TRBV6-6

CDR3aa: CASSTGLVGIYNEQYF
CDR3nt: TGTGCCAGCAGTACTGGACTAGTGGGCATCTACAATGAGCAGTACTTC
abundance: NA
j_gene: TRBJ2-7
d_gene: TRBD2
v_gene: TRBV6-2/TRBV6-3

CDR3aa: CASSFSGAGNTIYF
CDR3nt: TGTGCCAGCAGCTTCTCAGGGGCTGGAAACACCATATATTTT
abundance: NA
j_gene: TRBJ1-3
d_gene: NA
v_gene: TRBV7-2

CDR3aa: CASSPLSGTSLTDTQYF
CDR3nt: TGTGCCAGCAGTCCTCTTAGCGGGACTAGCTTAACGGATACGCAGTATTTT
abundance: NA
j_gene: TRBJ2-3
d_gene: TRBD2
v_gene: TRBV11-2

CDR3aa: CSAGTGSGDYGYTF
CDR3nt: TGCAGTGCTGGGACAGGGTCCGGAGACTATGGCTACACCTTC
abundance: few
j_gene: TRBJ1-2
d_gene: TRBD1
v_gene: TRBV20-1